What follows is one T cell receptor (beta chain) and its context. Its antigen is unknown. TCRdb's copy holds only in-frame clones and misses some; the assay was immunoSEQ multiplex PCR. The table includes over 80,000 clones, approximately 90% detected once. Germline-derived CDR1 and CDR2 are ENHRY and SYGVKD. The V gene end was trimmed by 6 bases and the J gene end by 5 bases; junction bases not matched to a gene: 0. The CDR3 has 13 residues. The entry originates in a study of T cell responses to AZD1222 COVID-19 vaccine. On the study more broadly: It was second doses at about 4 or about 12 weeks that were pooled. Broader study findings: White British people made up most donors, females outnumbered males, and clonal diversity was possibly underestimated. Nearly half of spike-specific TCRs reportedly target unmutated variant regions. Baseline serology detected seropositivity in only six AZD1222 recipients.

V gene TRBV10-3 combines with J gene TRBJ2-1, with TRBD2 identical over 11 bases. Sequenced material: peripheral blood, taken on day 0 of AZD1222 vaccination. The sequence was collected from an adult in good health. The chain's CDR3 is CAIRLAGDNEQFF. In DNA form, the CDR3 reads TGTGCCATCAGACTAGCGGGAGACAATGAGCAGTTCTTC.